Listed below are T cell receptor beta chains from one sample, sequenced in a study of CD8+ T cells in alopecia areata. Profiling relied on immunoSEQ multiplex PCR, and the TCRdb table lists in-frame clones only, not all of them. The sample holds about 37,000 clones, approximately 54% seen once. Material for sequencing was CD4+ Tregs sorted from blood. These TCRs come from a human donor with alopecia areata. Both conserved end residues are part of each CDR3. The D gene is left open where the match is weak. The size entry is marked missing in some rows and otherwise reads once, few, many or a size class.

NA,15,TRBD1,TRBJ2-7,TRBV7-2,TGTGCCAGCAGCTTCGACCGGACAGGGGGCTACGAGCAGTACTTC,CASSFDRTGGYEQYF
NA,14,NA,TRBJ1-4,TRBV29-1,TGCAGCGTCCAGAGACAGATCGATAATGAAAAACTGTTTTTT,CSVQRQIDNEKLFF
NA,15,TRBD1,TRBJ1-5,TRBV19,TGTGCCTGCTCCAACTTCGGGACAGGTAATCAGCCCCAGCATTTT,CACSNFGTGNQPQHF
few,16,TRBD2,TRBJ2-3,TRBV13,TGTGCCAGCAGGAGGGAAACTAGCGGGATCACAGATACGCAGTATTTT,CASRRETSGITDTQYF
few,14,NA,TRBJ2-3,TRBV7-9,TGTGCCAGCAGCCACGTCGGGTCCACAGATACGCAGTATTTT,CASSHVGSTDTQYF
NA,17,TRBD2,TRBJ2-3,TRBV5-1,TGCGCCAGCAGCTTGGCTCCTACTAGCGGGGGGGCAGATACGCAGTATTTT,CASSLAPTSGGADTQYF
NA,14,NA,TRBJ2-4,TRBV18,TGTGCCAGCTCACCACGACAGGCCAAAAACATTCAGTACTTC,CASSPRQAKNIQYF
NA,16,NA,TRBJ1-5,TRBV2,TGTGCCAGCACGCGGGACAAGGCGAGAGGCAATCAGCCCCAGCATTTT,CASTRDKARGNQPQHF
few,15,NA,TRBJ2-7,TRBV28,TGTGCCAGCAGTCCCCCAGGGGCCGGGACCTACGAGCAGTACTTC,CASSPPGAGTYEQYF
NA,15,NA,TRBJ1-2,TRBV5-6,TGTGCTACCTCGAGAAGGACAGCGCCTAACTATGGCTACACCTTC,CATSRRTAPNYGYTF
NA,14,NA,TRBJ1-5,TRBV18,TGTGCCAGCTCACCGATCGGACGCAATCAGCCCCAGCATTTT,CASSPIGRNQPQHF
NA,15,TRBD1,TRBJ2-3,TRBV27,TGTGCCAGCAGGGTCAGGGGGCAAAGCACAGATACGCAGTATTTT,CASRVRGQSTDTQYF
medium-sized,15,TRBD2,TRBJ2-1,TRBV4-1,TGCGCCAGCGGACCCGGACTCACGCGGGGGGATGAGCAGTTCTTC,CASGPGLTRGDEQFF
NA,14,NA,TRBJ1-4,TRBV28,TGTGCCAGCAGGAAACAGCTAACTAATGAAAAACTGTTTTTT,CASRKQLTNEKLFF
NA,17,TRBD1,TRBJ2-7,TRBV6-4,TGTGCCAGCAGTGACTCGGTTCATCGGGACAGTCCCTACGAGCAGTACTTC,CASSDSVHRDSPYEQYF
NA,14,NA,TRBJ2-3,TRBV6-4,TGTGCCAGCAGTGAGCGCAAGGGGCTGGATACGCAGTATTTT,CASSERKGLDTQYF
once,16,TRBD1,TRBJ1-5,TRBV19,TGTGCCAGTAGTCAGGGACAGGCGAGTACCAATCAGCCCCAGCATTTT,CASSQGQASTNQPQHF
NA,13,NA,TRBJ2-2,TRBV5-1,TGCGCCAGCAGAGGGGGAGATACCGGGGAGCTGTTTTTT,CASRGGDTGELFF
NA,14,NA,TRBJ2-7,TRBV5-1,TGCGCCAGCAGCTTCGGCGGCCTGGCCTACGAGCAGTACTTC,CASSFGGLAYEQYF
NA,13,NA,TRBJ1-2,TRBV5-1,TGCGCCAGCAGCTTGGACCAGTACTATGGCTACACCTTC,CASSLDQYYGYTF
NA,13,NA,TRBJ1-5,TRBV4-2,TGTGCCAGCGGGTCCCGGGGAAATCAGCCCCAGCATTTT,CASGSRGNQPQHF
NA,13,TRBD2,TRBJ2-3,TRBV28,TGTGCCTCACAGGGACTAGCAGCAGATACGCAGTATTTT,CASQGLAADTQYF
once,15,NA,TRBJ1-2,TRBV2,TGTGCCAGGAAGACAGGAAGTGGCTTTAACTATGGCTACACCTTC,CARKTGSGFNYGYTF
few,15,TRBD2,TRBJ2-5,TRBV5-1,TGCGCCAGCGGTACTAGCGGGAGGGCCCAAGAGACCCAGTACTTC,CASGTSGRAQETQYF
few,15,NA,TRBJ2-5,TRBV7-2,TGTGCCAGCAGCTTAGTGTGGCTAGCTCAAGAGACCCAGTACTTC,CASSLVWLAQETQYF
NA,16,NA,TRBJ2-5,TRBV4-3,TGCGCCAGCAGCCAGGGCCTTGTAGGGTTGGAGGAGACCCAGTACTTC,CASSQGLVGLEETQYF
NA,16,TRBD1,TRBJ2-3,TRBV5-1,TGCGCCAGCAGCGGCGGGTGGGGACAGAGCACAGATACGCAGTATTTT,CASSGGWGQSTDTQYF
NA,12,TRBD1,TRBJ1-1,TRBV6-5,TGTGCCAGCAGTTACTCGACAGGGAAAGCTTTCTTT,CASSYSTGKAFF
few,13,NA,TRBJ1-2,TRBV18,TGTGCCAGCTCACCATTCAATAACTATGGCTACACCTTC,CASSPFNNYGYTF
NA,11,NA,TRBJ1-2,TRBV19,TGTGCCAGTAATTATGGTTATGGCTACACCTTC,CASNYGYGYTF
once,16,NA,TRBJ2-7,TRBV7-2,TGTGCCAGCAGCTTAGGCCGTGGTGGGAGCTTCTACGAGCAGTACTTC,CASSLGRGGSFYEQYF
NA,14,NA,TRBJ1-2,TRBV7-2,TGTGCCAGCAGCTTTAGCACAGGGCCTTATGGCTACACCTTC,CASSFSTGPYGYTF
few,15,NA,TRBJ1-2,TRBV4-1,TGCGCCAGCAGCCAAGGTCGGACAGCCTCCTATGGCTACACCTTC,CASSQGRTASYGYTF
NA,17,TRBD2,TRBJ2-5,TRBV18,TGTGCCAGCTCACCCCGGACTAGCGGAGTGTACCAAGAGACCCAGTACTTC,CASSPRTSGVYQETQYF
NA,14,NA,TRBJ1-1,TRBV5-1,TGCGCCAGCAGCTTGGCAGCAATGAACACTGAAGCTTTCTTT,CASSLAAMNTEAFF
NA,14,NA,TRBJ1-2,TRBV19,TGTGCCAGTAGGAGGGTAGACAGCCCCTATGGCTACACCTTC,CASRRVDSPYGYTF
once,13,TRBD1,TRBJ1-1,TRBV30,TGTGCCTGGAGGGGACAGGGCTACACTGAAGCTTTCTTT,CAWRGQGYTEAFF
once,15,NA,TRBJ2-7,TRBV7-2,TGTGCCAGCAGCTTAAGTGGTAGCAGAACCTACGAGCAGTACTTC,CASSLSGSRTYEQYF
few,17,TRBD1,TRBJ2-6,TRBV19,TGTGCCAGTAGTACGGGACAGGGAAACTCTGGGGCCAACGTCCTGACTTTC,CASSTGQGNSGANVLTF
NA,12,NA,TRBJ1-4,TRBV7-2,TGTGCCAGCAGCTTAGCGGATGAAAAACTGTTTTTT,CASSLADEKLFF
once,14,NA,TRBJ2-7,TRBV19,TGTGCCAGTAGTATTTTCTACAGGGCTTACGAGCAGTACTTC,CASSIFYRAYEQYF
NA,13,NA,TRBJ1-2,TRBV2,TGTGCCAGCAGTGCGGGGATCAACTATGGCTACACCTTC,CASSAGINYGYTF
few,14,NA,TRBJ2-3,TRBV7-2,TGTGCCAGCAGCTTAGGGGGTAGCCCAGATACGCAGTATTTT,CASSLGGSPDTQYF
few,17,NA,TRBJ2-7,TRBV9,TGTGCCAGCAGCGCCCGGGCGGGACCCCCATCCGAATACGAGCAGTACTTC,CASSARAGPPSEYEQYF
NA,13,NA,TRBJ2-7,TRBV7-6,TGTGCCAGCAGCTTAGCGCTGGGGGACGAGCAGTACTTC,CASSLALGDEQYF
NA,12,NA,TRBJ2-7,TRBV7-9,TGTGCCAGCCTCCTTGCAGGGTACGAGCAGTACTTC,CASLLAGYEQYF
medium-sized,12,NA,TRBJ1-2,TRBV28,TGTGCCAGCCGACTCGGGGGCGATGGCTACACCTTC,CASRLGGDGYTF
few,13,TRBD1,TRBJ2-2,TRBV29-1,TGCAGCGTCAGACAGGGTGCCACCGGGGAGCTGTTTTTT,CSVRQGATGELFF